Following are 13 T cell receptor beta chains from one sample sequenced in a study of siplizumab effects on memory and regulatory T cells. The table came from immunoSEQ multiplex PCR; TCRdb's copy has only in-frame clones and leaves some out. The sample lists about 63,000 clones; around four fifths were seen once. Source material: memory CD4+ T cells sorted from blood. Receptor source: a human donor in good health.

This clone is a singleton in its sample. The genes are TRBV5-6 and TRBJ2-1; 8 bases fit TRBD1. The ends lost 3 bases at V and 7 bases at J; junction bases unmatched: 9. Per germline, CDR1 SGHDT and CDR2 YYEEEE. There are 15 residues in the CDR3. CDR3 amino acids: CASSYRQGLRNEQFF. CDR3 nucleotide sequence: TGTGCCAGCAGCTATCGACAGGGGCTGCGAAATGAGCAGTTCTTC.

This chain uses TRBV19 with TRBJ2-7, with D perhaps matching TRBD1 or TRBD2 (5 bases each). Germline CDR1 and CDR2: LNHDA and SQIVND (reference sequence). CDR3 size: 19 residues. V was trimmed by 5 bases and J by 2 bases, leaving 28 bases between them. The DNA for the CDR3 is TGTGCCAGTAGTTCGTTACTATACAAGACCGGGACCCGTACCTACGAGCAGTACTTC. It is translated as CASSSLLYKTGTRTYEQYF.

The chain combines TRBV5-1 with TRBJ1-1; D is uncertain. Trimming removed 2 bases from V and 4 bases from J, with 9 bases in between. The CDR3 has 13 residues. Germline V CDR1 and CDR2: SGHRS, YFSETQ. The CDR3: CASSFQTLTEAFF. In nucleotides, the CDR3 is TGCGCCAGCAGCTTCCAGACACTCACTGAAGCTTTCTTT.

The chain joins TRBV18 to TRBJ2-1, with 12 positions matching TRBD2. This CDR3 region has 19 residues. Germline V lookup: CDR1 KGHSH, CDR2 LQKENI. J gave up 7 bases and V 6 bases, and 19 bases lay outside the gene matches. CDR3 amino acids: CASSPPRLPTSGRINEQFF. The CDR3 DNA reads as TGTGCCAGCTCGCCTCCGAGGCTCCCGACTAGCGGGAGAATTAATGAGCAGTTCTTC.

The V gene is TRBV9, the J gene TRBJ2-3, with D perhaps TRBD1 or TRBD2 (5 bases each). V dropped 3 bases and J dropped 2 bases, with 16 bases sitting between them. CDR3 size: 16 residues. Germline V gene data show CDR1 as SGDLS and CDR2 as YYNGEE. The CDR3 sequence: CASSADIGALTDTQYF. The CDR3 nucleotides read TGTGCCAGCAGCGCAGACATCGGGGCCCTCACAGATACGCAGTATTTT.

This chain links TRBV2 with TRBJ2-3, with D possibly TRBD1 on 6 matching bases. The V end was cut by 6 bases, the J end by 0 bases, with 19 bases between. Looked up from germline, CDR1 is SNHLY and CDR2 is FYNNEI. This CDR3 spans 17 amino acids. The CDR3: CASREGVQGTSTDTQYF. CDR3 bases: TGTGCCAGCAGAGAGGGGGTTCAGGGTACTAGCACAGATACGCAGTATTTT.

CDR3 sequence (DNA): TGTGCCAGCAGGGGACCGAGCTCCTACAATGAGCAGTTCTTC. Its protein is CASRGPSSYNEQFF. This chain links TRBV2 with TRBJ2-1; D possibly matches TRBD1 or TRBD2 (5 bases each). Deletions cut 6 bases from V and 0 bases from J, with 9 bases between. The CDR3 runs to 14 residues. Germline V lookup: CDR1 SNHLY, CDR2 FYNNEI.

The genes are TRBV18 and TRBJ2-7; 7 nucleotides align to TRBD2. CDR3 length: 14 amino acids. Germline CDR1 is KGHSH and CDR2 is LQKENI. The J segment lost 1 base and the V segment lost 0 bases, leaving 0 bases of the junction unmatched. The CDR3 is CASSPPGGSYEQYF. The DNA for the CDR3 is TGTGCCAGCTCACCACCGGGGGGGTCCTACGAGCAGTACTTC.

The chain recombines TRBV5-4 with TRBJ2-3, with 9 bases fitting TRBD1. Unmatched junction bases numbered 17, after V lost 4 bases and J lost 2 bases. CDR3 length: 19 amino acids. Germline values: CDR1 SGHNT, CDR2 YYREEE (reference sequence). The CDR3 DNA reads as TGTGCCAGCAGCCCGGGACCATATCAGGGACAGGGCTACACAGATACGCAGTATTTT. This translates into CASSPGPYQGQGYTDTQYF.

V usage is TRBV6-5 and J usage is TRBJ2-1; D possibly corresponds to TRBD2 (5 bases). Germline CDR1 is MNHEY and CDR2 is SVGAGI. The CDR3 is 13 residues long. Trimming took off 8 bases at V and 6 bases at J, with 14 bases between the two ends. The CDR3 loop reads CASRGEACNEQFF. CDR3 nucleotide sequence: TGTGCCAGCCGGGGAGAAGCCTGCAATGAGCAGTTCTTC.

The table lists this clone with a count of one. V and J are TRBV4-1 and TRBJ2-3; 8 nucleotides align to TRBD2. The CDR3 loop spans 16 amino acids. Germline V gene sequence: CDR1 MGHRA, CDR2 YSYEKL. V dropped 6 bases and J dropped 3; count of bases not matched to a gene: 11. The CDR3 loop is CASRQFALADTDTQYF. As DNA, the CDR3 is TGCGCCAGCAGACAATTTGCACTAGCGGATACAGATACGCAGTATTTT.

The chain is built from TRBV18 and TRBJ2-2, with D unclear. CDR1 is KGHSH, CDR2 LQKENI, per germline. V dropped 3 bases and J dropped 3 bases, with 11 bases sitting between them. The CDR3 consists of 15 residues. Written as DNA, the CDR3 is TGTGCCAGCTCACCCGTCAGCTCGTACACCGGGGAGCTGTTTTTT. This translates into CASSPVSSYTGELFF.

V usage is TRBV19 and J usage is TRBJ2-3; perhaps TRBD1 as D (5 bases). This CDR3 region has 13 residues. From germline, CDR1 is LNHDA and CDR2 SQIVND (reference sequence). Trimming removed 7 bases from V and 1 base from J, with 9 bases in between. The CDR3 DNA sequence: TGTGCCAGTAAACAGGCGGGCACAGATACGCAGTATTTT. Amino acids: CASKQAGTDTQYF.